Below, 4 T cell receptor beta chains from the same sample are listed, as sequenced in a study of blood T cell repertoires in COVID-19. Produced via immunoSEQ multiplex PCR; TCRdb's table is partial and in-frame only. The table includes about 350,000 clones, about nine tenths detected once. The material sequenced was PBMCs or T cells enriched from blood (not recorded which). The receptors come from a woman in her twenties or thirties who had been exposed to COVID-19.

J is TRBJ2-4 and V is TRBV27, with TRBD2 as a possible D gene (6 bases). The germline V gene has CDR1 MNHEY and CDR2 SMNVEV (reference sequence). The CDR3 length is 16 residues. V dropped 1 base and J dropped 7 bases, with 17 bases sitting between them. The CDR3 DNA reads as TGTGCCAGCAGTTTATTATCCCCGGGGGTTGGGAACATTCAGTACTTC. Translated, it gives CASSLLSPGVGNIQYF.

The rearrangement uses TRBV29-1 and TRBJ1-4, with 7 positions matching TRBD1. CDR1 and CDR2 from the germline V gene are SQVTM and ANQGSEA. This CDR3 is 12 amino acids long. V was clipped by 7 bases and J by 5 bases; unmatched bases: 4. In DNA form, the CDR3 reads TGCAGCGCGACAGGGCCGAATGAAAAACTGTTTTTT. As protein: CSATGPNEKLFF.

The chain employs TRBV11-2 and TRBJ2-3; 9 bases map to TRBD2. J was trimmed by 0 bases and V by 5 bases; bases with no gene match: 3. The CDR3 runs to 15 residues. Germline V gene sequence: CDR1 SGHAT, CDR2 FQNNGV. The CDR3 DNA is TGTGCCAGCAGCCAGGGACTAGCTAGCACAGATACGCAGTATTTT. Amino acids: CASSQGLASTDTQYF.

The chain carries TRBV5-1 and TRBJ1-4, with no clear D. The germline V gene encodes CDR1 SGHRS and CDR2 YFSETQ. V lost 4 bases and J 7 bases, leaving 14 bases between the germline ends. The CDR3 length is 14 residues. The CDR3: CASSPGSGGEKLFF. DNA of the CDR3: TGCGCCAGCAGCCCCGGGAGTGGCGGTGAAAAACTGTTTTTT.